Each of the 21 T cell receptor beta chains below was sequenced from the same sample in a study of CD8+CD57+ T cells in acquired aplastic anemia. Both TCR beta VDJ combination and CDR3 sequence profiling were carried out. Genomic DNA was the template for this profiling. TCRdb passed the reads through MiXCR, listing each CDR3 protein once. The table shows about 200,000 distinct CDR3 sequences, with roughly 35% occurring only once. Sequencing input: sorted CD4+, CD8+, or CD8+CD57+ T cells (not recorded which) from PBMCs. The source of these receptors is a human donor in good health, serving as a control.

As to this clonotype: A much larger clone lies a single base off, so this may be a read error. The gene calls are TRBV11-1 and TRBJ2-5; TRBD2 agrees at 12 bases. The CDR3 is made up of 19 amino acids. Germline CDR1 SGHAT, CDR2 FQDESV (reference sequence). CDR3 sequence (DNA): TGTGCCCGCAGCTCCGTACTAGCGGGGGGCCTCAAACGTCTTGAGACCCAGTACTTC. Its translation is CARSSVLAGGLKRLETQYF.

The chain couples TRBV5-4 to TRBJ2-3; TRBD2 agrees at 7 bases. CDR1 and CDR2 (germline): SGHNT, YYREEE (reference sequence). Trimming took 3 bases from V and 6 from J; bases not matched to a gene: 13. The CDR3 has 16 residues. The CDR3 loop is CASSWGGGSTGDTQYF. DNA for the CDR3: TGTGCCAGCAGCTGGGGCGGCGGGAGCACGGGGGATACGCAGTATTTT.

This clonotype was recorded many times. The gene calls are TRBV29-1 and TRBJ2-2, with a possible D match to TRBD2 (6 bases). Germline lookup yields CDR1 SQVTM and CDR2 ANQGSEA. Trimming left V 2 bases short and J 5 bases short, with 12 bases between. The length of the CDR3 is 14 residues. CDR3 DNA: TGCAGCGTTGAACTCGCGGGAAGAACCGGGGAGCTGTTTTTT. Protein: CSVELAGRTGELFF.

This clonotype was detected many times. The rearrangement links TRBV7-2 to TRBJ1-2; no reliable D call. Germline V gives CDR1 SGHTA, CDR2 FQGNSA. The CDR3 is 14 residues long. The V and J ends lost 5 bases and 1 base respectively, with 11 bases between them. CDR3 loop: CASSPARFNYGYTF. The CDR3 DNA reads TGTGCCAGCAGCCCAGCCCGATTTAACTATGGCTACACCTTC.

Of note for this clonotype: A read error may be the cause here, since a much bigger clone is one base away. The rearrangement joins TRBV5-5 to TRBJ2-7; D gene uncertain. Germline V gene data show CDR1 as SGHKS and CDR2 as YYEKEE (reference sequence). The CDR3 totals 15 residues. This CDR3 is CAGSLGRQPSYEQYF. CDR3 DNA: TGTGCCGGCAGCTTGGGCCGCCAACCCTCCTACGAGCAGTACTTC.

The V gene is TRBV19, the J gene TRBJ1-4; tentatively, D is TRBD1 (6 bases). CDR1 and CDR2 (germline): LNHDA, SQIVND (reference sequence). Trimming removed 8 bases at V and 8 bases at J, with 18 bases between. CDR3 length: 14 amino acids. In nucleotides, the CDR3 is TGTGCCAGTGCCTACGGGGGCAAGGGAGAAAAACTGTTTTTT. This gives the protein CASAYGGKGEKLFF.

This chain joins TRBV25-1 and TRBJ2-7; 9 bases match TRBD1. From germline, CDR1 is MGHDK and CDR2 SYGVNS. Trimming at V came to 4 bases and at J to 5 bases, leaving 18 bases not matched to a gene. The length of the CDR3 is 18 residues. The CDR3, as DNA: TGTGCCAGCAGTGCCGGGACAGGGTTGCGGTTCAAGTACCACGAGCAGTACTTC. Translating it yields CASSAGTGLRFKYHEQYF.

The count of this clonotype is one. The chain carries TRBV2 and TRBJ1-3, with 8 bases matching TRBD1. CDR3 size: 14 residues. The germline CDR1 and CDR2 sequences are SNHLY and FYNNEI. V shed 5 bases and J 7 bases; nucleotides not matched to a gene: 7. This CDR3 is CASSLDRGRNTIYF. CDR3 in DNA: TGTGCCAGCAGTCTCGACAGGGGCAGGAACACCATATATTTT.

This clonotype was counted at least ten times. The chain joins TRBV20-1 to TRBJ2-3; TRBD2 is a possible D gene (5 bases). Trimming stripped 0 bases from V and 7 bases from J, with 11 bases between. The germline V gene encodes CDR1 DFQATT and CDR2 SNEGSKA (reference sequence). This CDR3 region has 13 residues. The CDR3 DNA sequence: TGCAGTGCTAGAGATCCCACTAGACATACGCAGTATTTT. It encodes CSARDPTRHTQYF.

This clonotype was seen many times. This chain uses TRBV11-3 with TRBJ2-7; 7 bases align to TRBD2. J lost 2 bases, V lost 3 bases, and 13 bases had no gene match. The length of the CDR3 is 17 residues. Germline V gives CDR1 SGHNT, CDR2 YENEEA. The CDR3 loop reads CASSFRRGGVIAYEQYF. In nucleotides, the CDR3 is TGTGCCAGCAGCTTTCGTCGCGGGGGAGTTATCGCCTACGAGCAGTACTTC.

About this clonotype: One junction end disagrees with the germline gene, perhaps due to a read error. This chain connects TRBV10-3 to TRBJ2-1; D unclear. Germline CDR1 ENHRY, CDR2 SYGVKD. CDR3 size: 13 residues. This chain's CDR3 is CASSYLGYNEQFF. Written as DNA, the CDR3 is TGTGCCAGCAGTTACTTGGGATACAATGAGCAGTTCTTC.

The rearrangement links TRBV2 to TRBJ2-7, with D maybe TRBD1 (5 bases). In germline, CDR1 is SNHLY, CDR2 FYNNEI. The CDR3 has 12 residues. The V gene lost 10 bases and the J gene lost 2 bases, with 12 bases spanning the gap. The DNA of the CDR3 is TGTGCCACCTGGGGCGTCGCCTACGAGCAGTACTTC. Encoded protein: CATWGVAYEQYF.

This clonotype was detected many times. The CDR3 DNA reads TGTGCCAGCAGTCGGATGGCAGGGGCGAACACTGAAGCTTTCTTT. Translated, it gives CASSRMAGANTEAFF. The chain has TRBV5-6 and TRBJ1-1; tentatively, D is TRBD1 (6 bases). The CDR3 contains 15 residues. V lost 5 bases and J lost 1, with 15 bases in between. Germline V gene sequence: CDR1 SGHDT, CDR2 YYEEEE. The entire variable domain, with the rest obtained from reference TRBV5-6 and TRBJ1-1, is as follows: DAGVTQSPTHLIKTRGQQVTLRCSPKSGHDTVSWYQQALGQGPQFIFQYYEEEERQRGNFPDRFSGHQFPNYSSELNVNALLLGDSALYLCASSRMAGANTEAFFGQGTRLTVV.

A remark on this clonotype: This may arise from a read error, as a much more abundant clone is one base away. The rearrangement joins TRBV25-1 to TRBJ2-1, with TRBD2 matching 11 bases. The length of the CDR3 is 16 residues. Trimming cost V 6 bases and J 2 bases; bases outside gene matches: 6. Germline V lookup: CDR1 MGHDK, CDR2 SYGVNS. This CDR3 reads CASSNSGLAAYNEQFF. CDR3 nucleotide sequence: TGTGCCAGCAGCAACTCGGGACTAGCGGCCTACAATGAGCAGTTCTTC.

The V gene is TRBV24-1, the J gene TRBJ1-2; TRBD1 matches 8 bases. Germline lookup yields CDR1 KGHDR and CDR2 SFDVKD. The CDR3 runs 15 residues. The V gene end was trimmed by 3 bases and the J gene end by 9 bases; junction bases not matched to a gene: 11. CDR3 DNA sequence: TGTGCCACCAGTGATCCCCGGACAGGGATTAGTAGCTACACCTTC. Its translation is CATSDPRTGISSYTF.

The chain couples TRBV30 to TRBJ1-1; D is ambiguous. CDR3 size: 10 residues. From germline, CDR1 is GTSNPN and CDR2 SVGIG (reference sequence). The V and J ends lost 3 bases and 8 bases respectively, with 7 bases between them. The CDR3 sequence: CAWSVKEAFF. In DNA, the CDR3 is TGTGCCTGGAGCGTTAAGGAAGCTTTCTTT.

This clonotype has more than one count but fewer than ten. At one end the junction does not follow the germline gene, possibly because of a read error. CDR3 in DNA: TGTGCCAGCAGCGTAGCACCGTACCTCTCTGGAACCACCATATATTTT. It is translated as CASSVAPYLSGTTIYF. V usage is TRBV9 and J usage is TRBJ1-3; no firm D call. Looked up from germline, CDR1 is SGDLS and CDR2 is YYNGEE. The CDR3 has 16 residues.

Regarding this clonotype: Possible read error: a much larger clone is one base away. The V call is TRBV7-8, the J call TRBJ2-1; 9 bases align to TRBD2. V trimming: 8 bases; J trimming: 4 bases; junction bases outside the gene matches: 12. This CDR3 is built from 16 residues. Germline CDR1 SGHVS, CDR2 FQNEAQ. Written as DNA, the CDR3 is TGTGCCAGCCGCGTTACCGGGACTAGCAGGTACAATGAGCAGTTCTTC. Residues: CASRVTGTSRYNEQFF.

Of note for this clonotype: The conserved closing phenylalanine or tryptophan is absent in this CDR3, likely reflecting a read error. V is TRBV20-1 and J is TRBJ1-4, with D maybe TRBD1 (5 bases). The ends were cut back, 4 bases at V and 4 bases at J, with 10 bases in the middle. CDR1 and CDR2 (germline): DFQATT, SNEGSKA (reference sequence). The CDR3 covers 13 residues. In DNA, the CDR3 is TGCAGTGCTAATGGGGCGCTTAATGAAAAACTGTTTTCT. It is translated as CSANGALNEKLFS.

V gene TRBV11-1 combines with J gene TRBJ2-1; tentative D call: TRBD1 (6 bases). The CDR3 loop spans 17 amino acids. V lost 5 bases to trimming and J lost 2 bases, with 19 bases between them. CDR1 is SGHAT, CDR2 FQDESV, per germline (reference sequence). The chain's CDR3 is CASSPTHREQPYNEQFF. The CDR3 DNA follows: TGTGCCAGCAGCCCCACCCACAGGGAGCAGCCCTACAATGAGCAGTTCTTC.

This clonotype was recorded many times. The chain employs TRBV9 and TRBJ1-1, with D unclear. V lost 0 bases and J lost 0, with 9 bases in between. In germline, CDR1 is SGDLS, CDR2 YYNGEE. The CDR3 spans 15 residues. CDR3 bases: TGTGCCAGCAGCGTAGGTCCGGGGTTGAACACTGAAGCTTTCTTT. This sequence encodes CASSVGPGLNTEAFF.